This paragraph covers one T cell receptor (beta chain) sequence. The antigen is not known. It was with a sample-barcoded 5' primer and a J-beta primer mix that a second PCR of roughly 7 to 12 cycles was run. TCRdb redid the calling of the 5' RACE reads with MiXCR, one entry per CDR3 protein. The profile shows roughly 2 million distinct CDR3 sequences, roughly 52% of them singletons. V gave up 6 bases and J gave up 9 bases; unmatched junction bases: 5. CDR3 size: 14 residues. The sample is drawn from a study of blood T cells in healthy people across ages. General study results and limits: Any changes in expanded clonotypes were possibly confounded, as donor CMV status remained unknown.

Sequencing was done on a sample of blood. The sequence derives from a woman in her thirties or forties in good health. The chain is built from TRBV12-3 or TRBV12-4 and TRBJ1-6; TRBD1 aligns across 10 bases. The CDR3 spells CASRRDRGSSPLHF. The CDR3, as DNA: TGTGCCAGCAGGAGGGACAGGGGTAGTTCACCCCTCCACTTT.